The entry below gives a single T cell receptor beta chain sequence along with its context. Its target is not known. The sample originates from a study of cytomegalovirus exposure and HLA in healthy donors. From germline, CDR1 is SGHRS and CDR2 YFSETQ. The CDR3 is 16 residues long. V lost 0 bases and J lost 6; bases outside the gene matches: 3. PCR employed 60 Vbeta and 13 Jbeta primers. This table comes from immunoSEQ multiplex PCR, and its TCRdb copy is limited to in-frame clones, with some not included. The sample comprises about 180,000 clones, around 80% of which are singletons, and around 1.6% rests with the top ten. General study points: Within an earlier analysis, most TCR beta V segments proved productive either about 90% or about 30% of the time. The likely explanation for a cluster of highly shared sequence variants was sequencing artifact. An Asian-associated ancestry cluster reportedly showed fewer N-insertions than the approximately 650-donor mean in a later analysis. With later analysis, a missense DCLRE1C variant became linked to TCR beta V- and J-gene trimming.

The V and J genes are TRBV5-1 and TRBJ2-1; 13 nucleotides line up with TRBD2. The sequence was collected from a man younger than 35 in good health and CMV-seronegative. Sequenced: PBMCs. This CDR3 is CASSLGLAGGGNEQFF. As DNA, the CDR3 is TGCGCCAGCAGCTTGGGACTAGCGGGGGGAGGCAATGAGCAGTTCTTC.